This T cell receptor beta chain was retrieved from a study of cytomegalovirus exposure and HLA in healthy donors. CDR1 SGHKS and CDR2 YYEKEE come from the germline V gene (reference sequence). CDR3 size: 14 residues. The V and J ends lost 0 bases and 6 bases respectively, with 13 bases between them. PCR was performed using 60 Vbeta and 13 Jbeta primers. Generated by immunoSEQ multiplex PCR, the TCRdb table keeps only in-frame clones and is missing some. The sample contains over 200,000 clones, roughly 75% of which appear only once. This clone is a singleton in its sample. This receptor was taken from a woman aged 25-40 years in good health and CMV-seronegative. Sequenced sample: PBMCs. The V and J genes are TRBV5-5 and TRBJ2-7; TRBD2 is a possible D gene (6 bases). The DNA for the CDR3 is TGTGCCAGCAGCTTGGTGGTCTGGGGAGGCGAGCAGTACTTC. It specifies CASSLVVWGGEQYF.